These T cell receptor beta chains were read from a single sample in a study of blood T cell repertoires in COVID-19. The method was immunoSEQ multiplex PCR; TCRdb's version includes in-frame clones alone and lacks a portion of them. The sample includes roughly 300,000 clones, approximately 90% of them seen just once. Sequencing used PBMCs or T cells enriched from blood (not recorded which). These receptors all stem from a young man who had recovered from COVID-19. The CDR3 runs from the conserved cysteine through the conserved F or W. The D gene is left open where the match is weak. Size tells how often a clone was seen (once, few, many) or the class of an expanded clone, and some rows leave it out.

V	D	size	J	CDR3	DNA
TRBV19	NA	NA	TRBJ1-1	CASSWDKNTEAFF	TGTGCCAGTAGCTGGGACAAGAACACTGAAGCTTTCTTT
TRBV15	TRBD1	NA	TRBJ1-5	CATSRDQGARNQPQHF	TGTGCCACCAGCAGAGATCAGGGGGCGAGGAATCAGCCCCAGCATTTT
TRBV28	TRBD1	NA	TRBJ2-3	CASSYRGFTDTQYF	TGTGCCAGCTCCTACAGGGGATTCACAGATACGCAGTATTTT
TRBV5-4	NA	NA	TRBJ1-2	CASSSFSGGYTF	TGTGCCAGCAGCTCGTTTTCGGGTGGCTACACCTTC
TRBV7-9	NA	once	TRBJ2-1	CASSLAPSKVQQFF	TGTGCCAGCAGCTTAGCCCCTAGCAAGGTACAGCAGTTCTTC
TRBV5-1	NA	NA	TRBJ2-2	CASSGGTDTGELFF	TGCGCCAGCAGCGGGGGCACGGACACCGGGGAGCTGTTTTTT
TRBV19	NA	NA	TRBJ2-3	CASSRSVADTQYF	TGTGCCAGTAGTAGGTCGGTGGCAGATACGCAGTATTTT
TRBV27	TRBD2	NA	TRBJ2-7	CASRLPKASGRTYEQYF	TGTGCCAGCAGGTTGCCCAAGGCTAGCGGGCGGACCTACGAGCAGTACTTC
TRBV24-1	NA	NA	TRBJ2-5	CATSDFQEGETQYF	TGTGCCACCAGTGATTTCCAGGAGGGGGAGACCCAGTACTTC
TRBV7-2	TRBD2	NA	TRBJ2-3	CASSLPQLAGTDTQYF	TGTGCCAGCAGCTTACCTCAACTAGCGGGAACAGATACGCAGTATTTT
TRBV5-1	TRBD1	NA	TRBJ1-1	CASSLITGDTEAFF	TGCGCCAGCAGCTTGATTACAGGGGACACTGAAGCTTTCTTT
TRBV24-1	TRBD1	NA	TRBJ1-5	CATSDLSPGGPRGQHF	TGTGCCACCAGTGATTTGAGCCCAGGGGGCCCCCGTGGCCAGCATTTT
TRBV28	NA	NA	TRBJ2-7	CASSSPAAGRSSYEQYF	TGTGCCAGCAGTTCTCCCGCGGCAGGGAGGAGCTCCTACGAGCAGTACTTC
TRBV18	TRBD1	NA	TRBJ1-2	CASSGQERSYGYTF	TGTGCCAGCTCAGGACAGGAAAGGTCCTATGGCTACACCTTC
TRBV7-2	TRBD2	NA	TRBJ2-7	CASSSRGLAQNEQYF	TGTGCCAGCAGTTCCAGAGGACTAGCGCAGAACGAGCAGTACTTC
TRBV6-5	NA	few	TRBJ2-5	CASRGAPQETQYF	TGTGCCAGCAGGGGGGCTCCCCAAGAGACCCAGTACTTC
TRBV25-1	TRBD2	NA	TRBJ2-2	CASSDSWASGDTGELFF	TGTGCCAGCAGTGACTCCTGGGCTAGCGGCGACACCGGGGAGCTGTTTTTT
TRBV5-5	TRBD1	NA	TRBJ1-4	CASSPGDSHNEKLFF	TGTGCCAGCAGCCCAGGGGACAGTCATAATGAAAAACTGTTTTTT
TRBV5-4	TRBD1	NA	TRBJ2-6	CASSSGQGNRGANVLTF	TGTGCCAGCAGCTCCGGACAGGGGAATAGGGGGGCCAACGTCCTGACTTTC
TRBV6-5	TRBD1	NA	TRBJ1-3	CASSYEGTGRNTIYF	TGTGCCAGCAGTTACGAAGGGACAGGGAGAAACACCATATATTTT
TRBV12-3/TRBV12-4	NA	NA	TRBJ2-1	CASSLGGYNEQFF	TGTGCCAGCAGTTTAGGAGGATACAATGAGCAGTTCTTC
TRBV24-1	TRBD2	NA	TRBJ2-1	CATSDWTGTSGSSSYNEQFF	TGTGCCACCAGTGATTGGACAGGGACTAGCGGGTCAAGCTCCTACAATGAGCAGTTCTTC
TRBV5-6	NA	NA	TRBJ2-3	CASSLFGTRGTDTQYF	TGTGCCAGCAGCCTATTCGGGACACGGGGCACAGATACGCAGTATTTT
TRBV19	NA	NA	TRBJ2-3	CASSMTGVDTQYF	TGTGCCAGTAGTATGACCGGGGTAGATACGCAGTATTTT
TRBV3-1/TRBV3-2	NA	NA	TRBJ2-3	CASSRQATSDTQYF	TGTGCCAGTTCTCGACAGGCAACCTCAGATACGCAGTATTTT
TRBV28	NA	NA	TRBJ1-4	CASSSGQLNEKLFF	TGTGCCAGCAGTTCAGGACAGTTAAATGAAAAACTGTTTTTT
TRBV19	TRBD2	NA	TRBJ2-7	CASAAGDPYEQYF	TGTGCCAGTGCAGCGGGAGATCCCTACGAGCAGTACTTC
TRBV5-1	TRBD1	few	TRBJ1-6	CASSTGTASSYNSPLHF	TGCGCCAGCAGCACCGGGACAGCGAGCTCCTATAATTCACCCCTCCACTTT
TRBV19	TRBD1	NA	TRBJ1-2	CASTDRVSGYTF	TGTGCCTCAACGGACAGGGTCAGTGGCTACACCTTC
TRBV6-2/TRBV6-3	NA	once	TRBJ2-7	CASSYRGGNEQYF	TGTGCCAGCAGTTACAGGGGGGGAAACGAGCAGTACTTC
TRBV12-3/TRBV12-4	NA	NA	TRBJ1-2	CASSFGGAYGYTF	TGTGCCAGCAGTTTTGGTGGGGCCTATGGCTACACCTTC
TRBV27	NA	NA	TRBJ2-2	CASRTGGTGELFF	TGTGCCAGCAGGACTGGAGGTACCGGGGAGCTGTTTTTT
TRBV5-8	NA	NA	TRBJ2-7	CASTRAGGNYEQYF	TGTGCCAGCACACGGGCAGGCGGGAACTACGAGCAGTACTTC
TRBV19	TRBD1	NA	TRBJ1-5	CASTPRDREGYQPQHF	TGTGCCAGTACCCCCAGGGACAGGGAGGGGTATCAGCCCCAGCATTTT
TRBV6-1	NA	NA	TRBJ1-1	CASTGGFGSEAFF	TGTGCCAGCACTGGCGGTTTTGGCTCTGAAGCTTTCTTT
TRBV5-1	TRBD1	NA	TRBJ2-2	CASTTGDPGELFF	TGCGCCAGCACAACAGGGGATCCCGGGGAGCTGTTTTTT
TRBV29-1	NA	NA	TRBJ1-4	CSVGLLGVNEKLFF	TGCAGCGTTGGACTTTTAGGGGTGAATGAAAAACTGTTTTTT
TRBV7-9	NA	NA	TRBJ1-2	CASSLGEKGYTF	TGTGCCAGCAGCTTAGGGGAGAAGGGCTACACCTTC
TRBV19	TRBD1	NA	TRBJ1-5	CASSSTGGLNQPQHF	TGTGCCAGTAGCTCGACAGGGGGTCTCAATCAGCCCCAGCATTTT
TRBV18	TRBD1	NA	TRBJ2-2	CASSPPSGTGGNTGELFF	TGTGCCAGCTCACCTCCCTCAGGGACAGGGGGAAACACCGGGGAGCTGTTTTTT
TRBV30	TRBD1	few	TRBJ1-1	CAWRTGAEAFF	TGTGCCTGGCGCACAGGGGCCGAAGCTTTCTTT
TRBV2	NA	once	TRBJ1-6	CASTNRPDNSPLHF	TGTGCCAGCACCAACAGACCCGATAATTCACCCCTCCACTTT
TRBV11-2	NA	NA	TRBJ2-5	CASSLGSGWETQYF	TGTGCCAGCAGCTTAGGTAGCGGTTGGGAGACCCAGTACTTC
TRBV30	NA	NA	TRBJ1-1	CAWSVGGAGTEAFF	TGTGCCTGGAGTGTTGGGGGGGCTGGGACTGAAGCTTTCTTT
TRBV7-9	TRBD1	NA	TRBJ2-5	CASTVGQGGRETQYF	TGTGCCAGCACCGTGGGACAGGGGGGCCGAGAGACCCAGTACTTC
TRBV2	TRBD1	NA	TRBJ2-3	CASSEGTGVLGTQYF	TGTGCCAGCAGTGAAGGGACAGGGGTATTGGGTACGCAGTATTTT
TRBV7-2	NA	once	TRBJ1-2	CASSEGRGGLGYGYTF	TGTGCCAGCAGCGAAGGGCGTGGGGGCTTAGGCTATGGCTACACCTTC
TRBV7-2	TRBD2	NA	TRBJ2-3	CASSLRASGSTDTQYF	TGTGCCAGCAGCTTACGGGCTAGCGGGAGCACAGATACGCAGTATTTT
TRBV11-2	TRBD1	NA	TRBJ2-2	CASSLGRDRANTGELFF	TGTGCCAGCAGCTTAGGCCGGGACAGGGCGAACACCGGGGAGCTGTTTTTT